This T cell receptor (beta chain) was identified in a study of circulating CD8 cells and anti-PD-1 response in melanoma. Each library started from about 15 ng of total RNA using the QIAseq Immune Repertoire TCR panel. A single record per CDR3 protein comes from TCRdb applying MiXCR to the reads. The repertoire holds under 1,200 distinct CDR3 sequences, 11% seen once, with about 56% in the top ten. Points from the study as a whole: Experiments were generally run without replicates. The cohort mixed treatment-naive and previously treated patients. Published repertoire comparisons used only baseline and M1 samples. No tumor material was available, so peptide assays assessed reactivity.

Four subsets defined by PD-1 and/or TIGIT were sorted from live CD3+CD8+TCRalphabeta+ cells. The CDR3 length is 14 residues. V lost 4 bases and J 3 bases, leaving 10 bases between the germline ends. Germline V gene data show CDR1 as LNHDA and CDR2 as SQIVND (reference sequence). Sample share makes this clonotype medium-sized. What it binds is unknown. This receptor was taken from a human donor with melanoma. Sequenced here: CD8+ T cells from PBMCs, sampled at baseline or after one month of anti-PD-1 therapy (not recorded which). The V call is TRBV19, the J call TRBJ2-1; a weak D match, TRBD1 (6 bases). The CDR3 nucleotides read TGTGCCAGTAGTAAACAGGGAATCTACAATGAGCAGTTCTTC. Protein product: CASSKQGIYNEQFF.